The 5 T cell receptor beta chains listed next were all sequenced from one sample in a study of T cell responses to AZD1222 COVID-19 vaccine. Assay: immunoSEQ multiplex PCR; the TCRdb copy retains only in-frame clones and omits some. This sample has 150,000 to 200,000 clones, with roughly 91% found just once. Sequenced material: peripheral blood, taken 28 days after the second AZD1222 dose. These receptors all come from an adult who received the AZD1222 COVID-19 vaccine.

This clone has just one count. The chain uses TRBV5-4 and TRBJ1-3, with 8 positions matching TRBD1. Germline trimming cut 2 bases from V and 4 bases from J; bases unmatched to any gene: 8. The CDR3 has 16 residues. The V gene's germline CDR1 is SGHNT and CDR2 YYREEE (reference sequence). Written as DNA, the CDR3 is TGTGCCAGCAGCTTCGGACAGGGAAATCGCGGAAACACCATATATTTT. Amino acid sequence: CASSFGQGNRGNTIYF.

The CDR3 protein is CATSQQAGMGNEQFF. CDR3 DNA: TGTGCCACCTCTCAGCAGGCGGGAATGGGTAATGAGCAGTTCTTC. The chain links TRBV6-5 to TRBJ2-1; weak D call: TRBD2 (6 bases). Trimming cost V 10 bases and J 7 bases, with 23 bases left between them. The CDR3 has 15 residues. Germline CDR1 MNHEY, CDR2 SVGAGI.

The rearrangement links TRBV19 to TRBJ1-1; TRBD1 is a possible D gene (5 bases). CDR1 LNHDA and CDR2 SQIVND come from the germline V gene (reference sequence). Trimming pared 5 bases from V and 10 bases from J, leaving 14 bases between. CDR3 size: 12 residues. The CDR3 is CASSPRQRTAFF. CDR3 nucleotide sequence: TGTGCCAGTAGTCCAAGACAGAGAACAGCTTTCTTT.

The genes are TRBV19 and TRBJ1-5, with a weak D call TRBD1 (6 bases). The CDR3 extends over 14 amino acids. Trimming pared 6 bases from V and 7 bases from J, leaving 16 bases between. From germline, CDR1 is LNHDA and CDR2 SQIVND (reference sequence). For the CDR3, the DNA is TGTGCCAGTAGGAACCGGGACATTAACCAGCCCCAGCATTTT. Protein: CASRNRDINQPQHF.

The rearrangement uses TRBV13 and TRBJ1-3; 7 nucleotides match TRBD1. Trimming removed 3 bases from V and 3 bases from J; junction bases left unmatched: 5. The CDR3 contains 15 residues. Germline CDR1 reads PRHDT; CDR2 reads FYEKMQ (reference sequence). This CDR3 reads CASSFLRDSGNTIYF. The DNA of the CDR3 is TGTGCCAGCAGCTTCTTACGGGACAGTGGAAACACCATATATTTT. The full variable domain, in which reference TRBV13 and TRBJ1-3 provide the parts outside the CDR3, is AAGVIQSPRHLIKEKRETATLKCYPIPRHDTVYWYQQGPGQDPQFLISFYEKMQSDKGSIPDRFSAQQFSDYHSELNMSSLELGDSALYFCASSFLRDSGNTIYFGEGSWLTVV.